These T cell receptor beta chains were read from a single sample in a study of blood T cell repertoires in COVID-19. Repertoires were generated with immunoSEQ multiplex PCR, while TCRdb's copy carries only in-frame clones and drops some. The sample records more than 100,000 clones, approximately 86% being singletons. The sample was peripheral blood. These receptors came from a woman in her 50s with active or convalescent COVID-19. The CDR3 runs from the conserved cysteine through the conserved F or W. Fields, in order: clone size, D gene, J gene, V gene, CDR3 protein, CDR3 DNA. The D gene is left open where the match is weak. Clone size is stated in some rows and not others, as once, few, many or a class when expanded.

- - TRBJ2-1 TRBV20-1 CSASDTGVVDEQFF TGCAGTGCTAGTGACACGGGAGTAGTGGATGAGCAGTTCTTC
- - TRBJ1-2 TRBV2 CASSGQTNYGYTF TGTGCCAGCAGTGGACAGACAAACTATGGCTACACCTTC
- TRBD2 TRBJ2-1 TRBV25-1 CASSSSGTRALNEQFF TGTGCCAGCAGTTCCTCCGGGACTAGAGCACTCAATGAGCAGTTCTTC
once - TRBJ1-4 TRBV18 CASSPPSGTEKLFF TGTGCCAGCTCACCACCTTCGGGTACTGAAAAACTGTTTTTT
- TRBD1 TRBJ1-5 TRBV18 CASSLYRQGATNQPQHF TGTGCCAGCTCACTCTACCGACAGGGGGCGACCAATCAGCCCCAGCATTTT
- TRBD2 TRBJ2-5 TRBV27 CASSETSGRVGGTQYF TGTGCCAGCAGTGAAACTAGCGGGAGGGTTGGGGGGACCCAGTACTTC
- TRBD1 TRBJ2-2 TRBV7-2 CASSLGQGRIGELFF TGTGCCAGCAGTTTAGGACAGGGGAGGATCGGGGAGCTGTTTTTT
- - TRBJ1-2 TRBV19 CASSIGDSGGSGYTF TGTGCCAGTAGTATCGGGGACTCCGGTGGGAGTGGCTACACCTTC
few TRBD2 TRBJ2-7 TRBV28 CASSLSSSGKEF TGTGCCAGCAGTTTAAGCTCTAGCGGGAAGGAATTC
- TRBD2 TRBJ2-1 TRBV9 CASSSFLAAYNEQFF TGTGCCAGCAGCTCTTTTCTAGCGGCTTACAATGAGCAGTTCTTC
- TRBD1 TRBJ2-7 TRBV18 CASSPPRQGVEQYF TGTGCCAGCTCACCCCCGAGACAGGGGGTCGAGCAGTACTTC
- TRBD2 TRBJ2-3 TRBV7-6 CASSQTSGIGTDTQYF TGTGCCAGCAGCCAAACTAGCGGGATCGGCACAGATACGCAGTATTTT
- - TRBJ2-5 TRBV21-1 CASSGTGAQETQYF TGTGCCAGCAGCGGGACAGGGGCCCAAGAGACCCAGTACTTC
- - TRBJ1-1 TRBV12-2 CASRPTLTTGGNTEAFF TGTGCAAGTCGCCCAACCCTTACGACAGGGGGAAATACTGAAGCTTTCTTT
- TRBD2 TRBJ2-7 TRBV19 CASSIGGLAGHYEQYF TGTGCCAGTAGTATAGGCGGACTAGCGGGGCACTACGAGCAGTACTTC
- - TRBJ1-2 TRBV7-2 CASSLVGVGGAQGYTF TGTGCCAGCAGCTTAGTAGGGGTGGGAGGGGCGCAGGGCTACACCTTC
few - TRBJ2-2 TRBV27 CASSLIIRGNTGELFF TGTGCCAGCAGTTTAATTATCAGGGGGAACACCGGGGAGCTGTTTTTT
- - TRBJ1-2 TRBV5-3 CARSLEETENGYTF TGTGCCAGAAGCCTGGAAGAGACTGAGAATGGCTACACCTTC
- TRBD2 TRBJ2-1 TRBV7-8 CASSSTSGSYNEQFF TGTGCCAGCAGCTCCACTAGCGGGTCTTACAATGAGCAGTTCTTC
once TRBD1 TRBJ1-5 TRBV4-1 CASSQGSWDSPSLQPQHF TGCGCCAGCAGCCAAGGGTCGTGGGACAGTCCTTCCTTGCAGCCCCAGCATTTT
- TRBD2 TRBJ2-3 TRBV7-8 CAIAKRSKTSGSGTDTQYF TGTGCCATCGCGAAGCGTTCAAAGACTAGCGGGAGTGGCACAGATACGCAGTATTTT
- - TRBJ2-3 TRBV28 CASSSGSSVTGTQYF TGTGCCAGCAGTTCCGGGTCTTCGGTTACGGGTACGCAGTATTTT
- - TRBJ1-5 TRBV12-3/TRBV12-4 CASSFGVQPQHF TGTGCCAGCAGTTTCGGTGTTCAGCCCCAGCATTTT
- TRBD2 TRBJ2-5 TRBV6-2/TRBV6-3 CASSYLLAGAETQYF TGTGCCAGCAGTTATTTACTAGCGGGGGCAGAGACCCAGTACTTC